Listed here are 25 T cell receptor beta chains from one sample, sequenced in a study of shared clonotypes between healthy human individuals. Data came from immunoSEQ multiplex PCR; TCRdb stores just in-frame clones and leaves some out. The sample holds under 2,500,000 clones, approximately 94% seen once. Sequencing used naive CD4+ T cells sorted from blood. As to subset: CD45RA+ positively selected. These receptors all come from a man aged 18 to 35 in good health.

The rearrangement links TRBV5-1 to TRBJ2-3; D is undetermined. The CDR3 is made up of 16 amino acids. Trimming removed 3 bases from V and 3 bases from J, with 17 bases in between. Germline CDR1 is SGHRS and CDR2 is YFSETQ. CDR3 coding DNA: TGCGCCAGCAGCTCGGGTAATTCCAACCCTACAGATACGCAGTATTTT. Its protein product is CASSSGNSNPTDTQYF. Combining the CDR3 with reference TRBV5-1 and TRBJ2-3 gives the whole variable domain KAGVTQTPRYLIKTRGQQVTLSCSPISGHRSVSWYQQTPGQGLQFLFEYFSETQRNKGNFPGRFSGRQFSNSRSEMNVSTLELGDSALYLCASSSGNSNPTDTQYFGPGTRLTVL.

V usage is TRBV18 and J usage is TRBJ2-1; the D gene is possibly TRBD2 (6 bases). Germline-derived CDR1 and CDR2 are KGHSH and LQKENI. V gave up 5 bases and J gave up 9 bases, with 17 bases separating them. The CDR3 has 14 amino acids. The chain's CDR3 is CASSMTGTGTEQFF. The CDR3 coding sequence is TGTGCCAGCTCAATGACCGGGACTGGCACTGAGCAGTTCTTC.

The J gene is TRBJ2-2, the V gene TRBV2; D is ambiguous. V shed 1 base and J shed 6 bases, with 12 bases lying between them. The germline V gene has CDR1 SNHLY and CDR2 FYNNEI. This CDR3 has 15 residues. CDR3 protein: CASSEGSFRAGELFF. The CDR3 DNA reads TGTGCCAGCAGTGAAGGTTCTTTCAGAGCCGGGGAGCTGTTTTTT.

This chain connects TRBV25-1 to TRBJ2-7; a weak D match, TRBD2 (6 bases). With 2 bases removed from V and 5 bases from J, the gap between germline ends came to 13 bases. The CDR3 has 14 amino acids. Germline V CDR1 and CDR2: MGHDK, SYGVNS. CDR3 sequence: CASSEPRRGHEQYF. In DNA, the CDR3 is TGTGCCAGCAGTGAACCCCGGAGGGGCCACGAGCAGTACTTC.

This sequence joins TRBV30 and TRBJ2-3; D perhaps matches TRBD2 (5 bases). The CDR3 sequence is 15 residues long. The germline CDR1 and CDR2 sequences are GTSNPN and SVGIG (reference sequence). V was pared by 2 bases and J by 4 bases, with 16 bases between. The DNA of the CDR3 is TGTGCCTGGAGTCGTCCAGGAGGACTTCCAGATACGCAGTATTTT. Amino acids: CAWSRPGGLPDTQYF.

DNA of the CDR3: TGTGCCTGGACACAGGGCGCCGGGGAGCTGTTTTTT. Its translation is CAWTQGAGELFF. The chain links TRBV30 to TRBJ2-2; weak D call: TRBD1 (6 bases). CDR3 length: 12 amino acids. V was clipped by 4 bases and J by 6 bases, with 9 bases between them. CDR1 GTSNPN and CDR2 SVGIG come from the germline V gene (reference sequence). Filled out from reference TRBV30 and TRBJ2-2, the complete variable domain reads SQTIHQWPATLVQPVGSPLSLECTVEGTSNPNLYWYRQAAGRGLQLLFYSVGIGQISSEVPQNLSASRPQDRQFILSSKKLLLSDSGFYLCAWTQGAGELFFGEGSRLTVL.

This sequence joins TRBV7-2 and TRBJ1-2, with 7 bases identical to TRBD1. Germline assignment: CDR1 SGHTA and CDR2 FQGNSA. The CDR3 spans 14 residues. Trimming at V came to 2 bases and at J to 2 bases, leaving 2 bases not matched to a gene. As DNA, the CDR3 is TGTGCCAGCAGCTTAACAGGGGACAACTATGGCTACACCTTC. It yields the protein CASSLTGDNYGYTF.

The chain carries TRBV4-3 and TRBJ2-3, with D hard to call. The V end lost 2 bases, the J end lost 1 base, and 10 bases lay between the germline ends. Germline-derived CDR1 and CDR2 are LGHNA and YSLEER. The CDR3 loop spans 15 amino acids. DNA of the CDR3: TGCGCCAGCAGCCAAATGGTTGGCGGCACAGATACGCAGTATTTT. Translation: CASSQMVGGTDTQYF.

The chain couples TRBV5-6 to TRBJ1-5, with TRBD1 matching over 9 bases. CDR3 size: 16 residues. In germline, CDR1 is SGHDT, CDR2 YYEEEE. Unmatched junction bases numbered 6, after V lost 4 bases and J lost 1 base. In nucleotides, the CDR3 is TGTGCCAGCAGCCGCGGGACAGGGAACAGCAATCAGCCCCAGCATTTT. This translates into CASSRGTGNSNQPQHF.

This clone was detected once. Other nucleotide sequences from this sample produce the same CDR3. V is TRBV5-1 and J is TRBJ1-6; D remains ambiguous. The germline V and J ends were trimmed by 0 bases and 4 bases, with 8 bases remaining between them. This CDR3 is built from 15 residues. Germline CDR1 is SGHRS and CDR2 is YFSETQ. The CDR3: CASSLEGSYNSPLHF. CDR3 DNA sequence: TGCGCCAGCAGCTTGGAGGGTTCATATAATTCACCCCTCCACTTT.

This clone was detected once. This sequence joins TRBV9 and TRBJ2-5; tentatively, D is TRBD1 (6 bases). With 4 bases removed from V and 4 bases from J, the gap between germline ends came to 14 bases. The germline V gene encodes CDR1 SGDLS and CDR2 YYNGEE. The CDR3 covers 14 residues. CDR3 residues: CASSPTQGLETQYF. The DNA for the CDR3 is TGTGCCAGCAGCCCGACGCAGGGGTTAGAGACCCAGTACTTC.

A note on this clone: Within the sample, other DNA sequences also encode this same CDR3. This rearrangement joins TRBV18 to TRBJ1-2; maybe TRBD1 (5 bases). V lost 3 bases and J lost 5, with 10 bases in between. The germline gives CDR1 KGHSH, CDR2 LQKENI. This CDR3 comprises 13 residues. The CDR3 sequence is CASSPTGTYGYTF. CDR3 DNA: TGTGCCAGCTCACCCACCGGGACTTATGGCTACACCTTC.

V and J are TRBV5-1 and TRBJ2-5; 8 nucleotides line up with TRBD1. The germline CDR1 and CDR2 sequences are SGHRS and YFSETQ. Trimming cost V 4 bases and J 6 bases; bases outside gene matches: 14. The CDR3 extends over 16 amino acids. The CDR3 DNA is TGCGCCAGCAGCCCAGATGACAGGGGTATCGGAAAGACCCAGTACTTC. Protein product: CASSPDDRGIGKTQYF.

The CDR3 is CASTRGLHYNEQFF. CDR3 DNA sequence: TGCGCCAGCACCCGAGGACTCCACTACAATGAGCAGTTCTTC. The chain couples TRBV10-2 to TRBJ2-1, with TRBD2 as a possible D gene (5 bases). In germline, CDR1 is WSHSY, CDR2 SAAADI. CDR3 length: 14 residues. V was shortened by 7 bases and J by 3 bases, with 13 bases between the two germline ends.

V and J are TRBV7-9 and TRBJ1-2; 7 bases fit TRBD1. V was clipped by 4 bases and J by 3 bases; unmatched bases: 5. CDR3 length equals 14 residues. Germline CDR1 is SEHNR and CDR2 is FQNEAQ (reference sequence). The CDR3 coding sequence is TGTGCCAGCAGCTCGCCCGGGACAGACTATGGCTACACCTTC. It encodes CASSSPGTDYGYTF.

The chain combines TRBV9 with TRBJ2-7; TRBD1 agrees at 8 bases. V lost 3 bases, J lost 3 bases, and 8 bases stayed unmatched. CDR3 length: 15 residues. Germline V gene lookup returns CDR1 SGDLS and CDR2 YYNGEE. CDR3 loop: CASSAQDRAHYEQYF. The DNA for the CDR3 is TGTGCCAGCAGCGCCCAGGACAGGGCGCACTACGAGCAGTACTTC.

The chain recombines TRBV28 with TRBJ2-7; D gene uncertain. Trimming took 3 bases from V and 5 from J, leaving 11 bases between them. In germline, CDR1 is MDHEN, CDR2 SYDVKM. The CDR3 is 13 amino acids. CDR3 sequence reads: CASSLDQLDEQYF. CDR3 DNA sequence: TGTGCCAGCAGTTTGGACCAGCTGGACGAGCAGTACTTC.

The rearrangement uses TRBV18 and TRBJ2-5, with unresolved D. Per the germline V gene, CDR1 is KGHSH and CDR2 is LQKENI. The V and J ends lost 2 bases and 4 bases respectively, with 8 bases between them. The CDR3 contains 13 residues. This CDR3 is CASSPYMRETQYF. CDR3 bases: TGTGCCAGCTCACCATATATGCGAGAGACCCAGTACTTC.

The chain has TRBV28 and TRBJ1-5; 10 nucleotides agree with TRBD1. CDR1 and CDR2 from the germline V gene are MDHEN and SYDVKM. J gave up 6 bases and V 4 bases, and 6 bases lay outside the gene matches. This CDR3 has 15 amino acids. The CDR3 region is CASSYDDRGLQPQHF. The CDR3 DNA reads TGTGCCAGCAGTTACGACGACAGGGGGCTTCAGCCCCAGCATTTT.

The J gene is TRBJ2-5, the V gene TRBV5-6; no clear D. Trimming stripped 6 bases from V and 5 bases from J, with 8 bases between. The CDR3 contains 11 residues. The germline V gene encodes CDR1 SGHDT and CDR2 YYEEEE. Written as DNA, the CDR3 is TGTGCCAGCAAGTTCGGGGAGACCCAGTACTTC. This translates into CASKFGETQYF.

The chain joins TRBV7-9 to TRBJ2-3; D might be TRBD1 (5 bases). Trimming pared 4 bases from V and 4 bases from J, leaving 18 bases between. CDR1 SEHNR and CDR2 FQNEAQ come from the germline V gene (reference sequence). The CDR3 loop spans 16 amino acids. Here the CDR3 DNA reads TGTGCCAGCAGCTATCCCTCTCCTCAGGGCCCAGATACGCAGTATTTT. This gives the protein CASSYPSPQGPDTQYF.

Points on this clone: The same CDR3 is also encoded by other DNA sequences in this sample. The rearrangement links TRBV5-1 to TRBJ2-7; D gene uncertain. Germline CDR1 reads SGHRS; CDR2 reads YFSETQ. Trimming left V 3 bases short and J 3 bases short, with 7 bases between. The CDR3 contains 12 residues. The CDR3 region is CASSSDLYEQYF. The CDR3 DNA is TGCGCCAGCAGCTCTGATCTCTACGAGCAGTACTTC.

The CDR3 DNA is TGTGCCAGCAGTTACGCGGGGCTCGGGAATTCACCCCTCCACTTT. This gives the protein CASSYAGLGNSPLHF. The rearrangement uses TRBV6-6 and TRBJ1-6; possible D gene TRBD1, 5 bases. With 2 bases removed from V and 7 bases from J, the gap between germline ends came to 12 bases. This CDR3 has 15 residues. Germline V gene lookup returns CDR1 MNHNY and CDR2 SVGAGI (reference sequence).

The chain carries TRBV7-9 and TRBJ2-3; 10 bases line up with TRBD2. Trimming removed 5 bases from V and 4 bases from J; junction bases left unmatched: 15. The CDR3 is 18 amino acids. Germline loops: CDR1 SEHNR, CDR2 FQNEAQ (reference sequence). CDR3 residues: CASSLTSGIPGGADTQYF. The CDR3 region has the DNA TGTGCCAGCAGCCTAACTAGCGGGATACCCGGTGGGGCAGATACGCAGTATTTT. The whole variable domain, remainder taken from reference TRBV7-9 and TRBJ2-3, is DTGVSQNPRHKITKRGQNVTFRCDPISEHNRLYWYRQTLGQGPEFLTYFQNEAQLEKSRLLSDRFSAERPKGSFSTLEIQRTEQGDSAMYLCASSLTSGIPGGADTQYFGPGTRLTVL.

The chain recombines TRBV2 with TRBJ2-2, with 10 bases identical to TRBD1. V gave up 4 bases and J gave up 6 bases; unmatched junction bases: 2. CDR3 length: 14 residues. Germline lookup yields CDR1 SNHLY and CDR2 FYNNEI. The CDR3 nucleotides read TGTGCCAGCAGTGTGACAGGGGGCCCCGGGGAGCTGTTTTTT. The encoded protein is CASSVTGGPGELFF.